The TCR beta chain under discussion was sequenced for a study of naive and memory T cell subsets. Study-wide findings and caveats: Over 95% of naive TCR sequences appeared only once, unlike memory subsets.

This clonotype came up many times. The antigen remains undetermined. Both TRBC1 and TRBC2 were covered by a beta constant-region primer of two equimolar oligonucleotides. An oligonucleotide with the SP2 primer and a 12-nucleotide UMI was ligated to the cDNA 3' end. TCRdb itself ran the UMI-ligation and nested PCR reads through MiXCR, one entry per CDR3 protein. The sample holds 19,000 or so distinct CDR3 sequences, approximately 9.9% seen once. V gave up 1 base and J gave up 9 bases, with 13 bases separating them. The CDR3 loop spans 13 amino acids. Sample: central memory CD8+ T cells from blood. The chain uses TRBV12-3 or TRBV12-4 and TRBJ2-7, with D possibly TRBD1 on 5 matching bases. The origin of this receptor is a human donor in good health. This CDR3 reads CASSLGGLKRQYF. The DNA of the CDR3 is TGTGCCAGCAGTTTAGGGGGCCTTAAGAGGCAGTACTTC.